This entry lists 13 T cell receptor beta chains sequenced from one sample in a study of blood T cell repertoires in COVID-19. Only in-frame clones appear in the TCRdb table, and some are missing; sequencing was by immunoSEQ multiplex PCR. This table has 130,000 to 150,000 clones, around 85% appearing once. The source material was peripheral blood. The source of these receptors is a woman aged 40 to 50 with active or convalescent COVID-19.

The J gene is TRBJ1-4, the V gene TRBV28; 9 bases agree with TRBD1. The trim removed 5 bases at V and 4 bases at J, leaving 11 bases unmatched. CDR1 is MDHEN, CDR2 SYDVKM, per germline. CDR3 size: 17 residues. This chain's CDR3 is CASSPDRGKEGNEKLFF. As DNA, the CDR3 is TGTGCCAGCAGTCCTGACAGGGGGAAAGAGGGTAATGAAAAACTGTTTTTT.

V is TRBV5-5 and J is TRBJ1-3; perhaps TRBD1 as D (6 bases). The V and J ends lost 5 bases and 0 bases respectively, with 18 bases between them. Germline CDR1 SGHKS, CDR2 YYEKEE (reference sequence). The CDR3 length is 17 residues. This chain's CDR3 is CASSLATGLLSGNTIYF. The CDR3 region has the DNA TGTGCCAGCAGTTTAGCTACAGGGCTTCTCTCTGGAAACACCATATATTTT.

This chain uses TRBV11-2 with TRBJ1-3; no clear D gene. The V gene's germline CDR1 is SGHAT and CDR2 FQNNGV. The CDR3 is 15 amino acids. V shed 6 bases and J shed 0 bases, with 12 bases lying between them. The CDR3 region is CASSPFQVSGNTIYF. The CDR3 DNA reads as TGTGCCAGCAGTCCTTTTCAGGTCTCTGGAAACACCATATATTTT.

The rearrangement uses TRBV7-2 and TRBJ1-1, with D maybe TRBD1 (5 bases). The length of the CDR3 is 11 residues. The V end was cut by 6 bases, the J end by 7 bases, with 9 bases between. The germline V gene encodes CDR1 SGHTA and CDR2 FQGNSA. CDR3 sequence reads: CASRRGLEAFF. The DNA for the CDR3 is TGTGCCAGCAGGAGGGGACTTGAAGCTTTCTTT.

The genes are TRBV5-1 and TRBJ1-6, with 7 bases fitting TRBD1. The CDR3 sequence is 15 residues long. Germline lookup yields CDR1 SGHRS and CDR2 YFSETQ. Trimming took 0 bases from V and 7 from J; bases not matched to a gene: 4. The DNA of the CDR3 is TGCGCCAGCAGCTTGGCAGAGGGGGCGAATTCACCCCTCCACTTT. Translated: CASSLAEGANSPLHF.

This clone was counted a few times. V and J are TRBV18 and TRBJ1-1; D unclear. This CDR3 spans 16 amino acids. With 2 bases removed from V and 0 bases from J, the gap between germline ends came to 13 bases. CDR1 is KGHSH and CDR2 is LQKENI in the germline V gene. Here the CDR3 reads CASSPGSSGMNTEAFF. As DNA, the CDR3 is TGTGCCAGCTCACCAGGCTCGAGCGGGATGAACACTGAAGCTTTCTTT.

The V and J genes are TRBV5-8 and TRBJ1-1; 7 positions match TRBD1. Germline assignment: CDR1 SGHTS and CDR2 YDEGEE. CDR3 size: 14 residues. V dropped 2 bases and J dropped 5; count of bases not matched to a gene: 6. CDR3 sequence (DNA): TGTGCCAGCAGCTTAAGACAGGGAAAAACTGAAGCTTTCTTT. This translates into CASSLRQGKTEAFF.

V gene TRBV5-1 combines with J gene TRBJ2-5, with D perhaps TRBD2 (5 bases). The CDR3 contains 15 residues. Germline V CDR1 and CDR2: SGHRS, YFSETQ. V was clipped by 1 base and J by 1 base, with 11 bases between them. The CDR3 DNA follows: TGCGCCAGCAGCTTGAACGGGGTGAGCCAAGAGACCCAGTACTTC. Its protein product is CASSLNGVSQETQYF. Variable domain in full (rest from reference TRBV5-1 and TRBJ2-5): KAGVTQTPRYLIKTRGQQVTLSCSPISGHRSVSWYQQTPGQGLQFLFEYFSETQRNKGNFPGRFSGRQFSNSRSEMNVSTLELGDSALYLCASSLNGVSQETQYFGPGTRLLVL.

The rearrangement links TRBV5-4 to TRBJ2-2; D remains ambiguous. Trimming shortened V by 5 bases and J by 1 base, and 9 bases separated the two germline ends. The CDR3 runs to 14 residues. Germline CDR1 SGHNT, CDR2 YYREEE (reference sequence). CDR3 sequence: CASRRHGNTGELFF. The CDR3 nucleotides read TGTGCCAGCAGGCGGCACGGGAACACCGGGGAGCTGTTTTTT.

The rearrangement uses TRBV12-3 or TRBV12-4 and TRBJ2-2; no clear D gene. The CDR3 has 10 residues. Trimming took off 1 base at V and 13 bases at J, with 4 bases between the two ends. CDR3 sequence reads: CASSLGRLFF. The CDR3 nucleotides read TGTGCCAGCAGTTTAGGCAGGCTGTTTTTT.

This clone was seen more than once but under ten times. CDR3 residues: CASSLLGGGNSPLHF. CDR3 sequence (DNA): TGTGCCAGCAGCCTGCTTGGGGGGGGTAATTCACCCCTCCACTTT. The rearrangement joins TRBV14 to TRBJ1-6, with D tentatively TRBD1 (5 bases). This CDR3 spans 15 amino acids. Trimming took off 4 bases at V and 6 bases at J, with 13 bases between the two ends. From germline, CDR1 is SGHDN and CDR2 FVKESK. The full variable domain, its missing parts supplied by reference TRBV14 and TRBJ1-6, is EAGVTQFPSHSVIEKGQTVTLRCDPISGHDNLYWYRRVMGKEIKFLLHFVKESKQDESGMPNNRFLAERTGGTYSTLKVQPAELEDSGVYFCASSLLGGGNSPLHFGNGTRLTVT.

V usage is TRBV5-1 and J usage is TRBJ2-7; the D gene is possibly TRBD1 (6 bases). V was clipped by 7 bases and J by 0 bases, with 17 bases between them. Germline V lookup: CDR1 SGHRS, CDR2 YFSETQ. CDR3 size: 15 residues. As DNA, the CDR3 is TGCGCCAGCCGTGAACGGACAGTTGGCTCCTACGAGCAGTACTTC. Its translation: CASRERTVGSYEQYF. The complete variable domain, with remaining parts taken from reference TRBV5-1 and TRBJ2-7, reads KAGVTQTPRYLIKTRGQQVTLSCSPISGHRSVSWYQQTPGQGLQFLFEYFSETQRNKGNFPGRFSGRQFSNSRSEMNVSTLELGDSALYLCASRERTVGSYEQYFGPGTRLTVT.

The CDR3 bases are TGTGCCAGCAGCCAAGGGACAGGGGACCATTCACCCCTCCACTTT. Translation gives CASSQGTGDHSPLHF. The rearrangement links TRBV3-1 (or the pseudogene TRBV3-2) to TRBJ1-6; TRBD1 matches 9 bases. With 1 base clipped from V and 8 bases from J, the junction kept 3 bases outside the gene matches. Germline lookup yields CDR1 LGHDT and CDR2 YNNKEL (reference sequence). This CDR3 region has 15 residues.